Listed below are T cell receptor beta chains from one sample, sequenced in a study of spatial heterogeneity in lung cancer. MiXCR, run by TCRdb on the 5' RACE reads, gives a single entry per CDR3 protein. Of about 44,000 distinct CDR3 sequences in the sample, about 13% were seen once. The starting material was PBMCs, obtained at surgery. The receptors were gathered from a male donor with early-stage non-small cell lung cancer. Both conserved end residues are part of each CDR3. A D gene is named only where the DNA matches it firmly. Size is stated for part of the rows, as once, few or many counts, or as a class when the clone is expanded.

j_gene: TRBJ2-2; d_gene: .; v_gene: TRBV7-2; abundance: .; CDR3aa: CASSLTRANTGELFF; CDR3nt: TGTGCCAGCAGCCTGACAAGGGCGAACACCGGGGAGCTGTTTTTT
j_gene: TRBJ1-5; d_gene: .; v_gene: TRBV18; abundance: few; CDR3aa: CASSPPLGQGDQPQHF; CDR3nt: TGTGCCAGCTCACCTCCCCTAGGGCAGGGTGATCAGCCCCAGCATTTT
j_gene: TRBJ2-5; d_gene: .; v_gene: TRBV28; abundance: few; CDR3aa: CASSPQPSDRHKETQYF; CDR3nt: TGTGCCAGCAGTCCCCAACCCTCGGATCGCCACAAAGAGACCCAGTACTTC
j_gene: TRBJ1-2; d_gene: .; v_gene: TRBV20-1; abundance: many; CDR3aa: CSARVQVYGYTF; CDR3nt: TGCAGTGCTAGAGTGCAGGTCTATGGCTACACCTTC
j_gene: TRBJ1-1; d_gene: .; v_gene: TRBV5-1; abundance: few; CDR3aa: CASSLDLNTEAFF; CDR3nt: TGCGCCAGCAGCCTAGACCTGAACACTGAAGCTTTCTTT
j_gene: TRBJ1-1; d_gene: .; v_gene: TRBV20-1; abundance: few; CDR3aa: CSAPDQQGTEAFF; CDR3nt: TGCAGTGCCCCAGACCAGCAGGGCACTGAAGCTTTCTTT
j_gene: TRBJ1-5; d_gene: TRBD1; v_gene: TRBV23-1; abundance: .; CDR3aa: CASPTGTGTDPQHF; CDR3nt: TGCGCCAGCCCAACCGGGACAGGGACCGATCCCCAGCATTTT
j_gene: TRBJ2-3; d_gene: .; v_gene: TRBV7-2; abundance: .; CDR3aa: CASSFSASTDTQYF; CDR3nt: TGTGCCAGCAGCTTTTCAGCGAGCACAGATACGCAGTATTTT
j_gene: TRBJ2-7; d_gene: TRBD1; v_gene: TRBV7-3; abundance: many; CDR3aa: CASSPTPGGAQYF; CDR3nt: TGTGCCAGCAGCCCCACTCCAGGGGGCGCGCAGTACTTC
j_gene: TRBJ2-7; d_gene: .; v_gene: TRBV10-1; abundance: many; CDR3aa: CANTDSNEQYF; CDR3nt: TGCGCCAATACGGACAGTAACGAGCAGTACTTC
j_gene: TRBJ1-2; d_gene: .; v_gene: TRBV3-1; abundance: .; CDR3aa: CASSQERGSGYTF; CDR3nt: TGTGCCAGCAGCCAAGAAAGGGGGAGCGGCTACACCTTC
j_gene: TRBJ2-1; d_gene: .; v_gene: TRBV9; abundance: .; CDR3aa: CASNRQGARSNNEQFF; CDR3nt: TGTGCCAGCAACCGCCAAGGGGCTAGAAGCAACAATGAGCAGTTCTTC
j_gene: TRBJ2-3; d_gene: .; v_gene: TRBV5-5; abundance: many; CDR3aa: CASSFHFSDTQYF; CDR3nt: TGTGCCAGCAGCTTTCATTTCTCAGATACGCAGTATTTT
j_gene: TRBJ2-5; d_gene: TRBD2; v_gene: TRBV4-3; abundance: few; CDR3aa: CASSQQTSGRWGEGTQYF; CDR3nt: TGCGCCAGCAGCCAGCAGACTAGCGGGAGATGGGGGGAGGGGACCCAGTACTTC
j_gene: TRBJ2-1; d_gene: .; v_gene: TRBV28; abundance: many; CDR3aa: CASSLSLGVPYNEQFF; CDR3nt: TGTGCCAGCAGTTTGTCGTTGGGGGTCCCCTACAATGAGCAGTTCTTC
j_gene: TRBJ1-4; d_gene: .; v_gene: TRBV14; abundance: many; CDR3aa: CASSQVVNEKLFF; CDR3nt: TGTGCCAGCAGCCAAGTTGTGAATGAAAAACTGTTTTTT
j_gene: TRBJ1-3; d_gene: .; v_gene: TRBV6-5; abundance: few; CDR3aa: CASRNTGKPGNTIYF; CDR3nt: TGTGCCAGCAGAAACACAGGGAAACCTGGAAACACCATATATTTT
j_gene: TRBJ2-1; d_gene: .; v_gene: TRBV12-3/TRBV12-4; abundance: many; CDR3aa: CASRITGSYNEQFF; CDR3nt: TGTGCCAGCAGAATAACAGGATCCTACAATGAGCAGTTCTTC
j_gene: TRBJ2-1; d_gene: TRBD2; v_gene: TRBV7-2; abundance: .; CDR3aa: CASSGAQRDYNEQFF; CDR3nt: TGTGCCAGCAGCGGGGCCCAGCGGGACTACAATGAGCAGTTCTTC
j_gene: TRBJ2-3; d_gene: TRBD2; v_gene: TRBV28; abundance: few; CDR3aa: CASRLSSGGADTQYF; CDR3nt: TGTGCCAGCAGGCTGTCTAGCGGGGGCGCAGATACGCAGTATTTT
j_gene: TRBJ1-1; d_gene: TRBD1; v_gene: TRBV27; abundance: .; CDR3aa: CASSSRTGYPEAFF; CDR3nt: TGTGCCAGCAGTTCTCGGACAGGGTACCCTGAAGCTTTCTTT
j_gene: TRBJ1-2; d_gene: .; v_gene: TRBV29-1; abundance: many; CDR3aa: CSVVGQLTFNAF; CDR3nt: TGCAGCGTTGTAGGGCAGTTGACTTTTAACGCCTTC
j_gene: TRBJ1-1; d_gene: TRBD1; v_gene: TRBV2; abundance: .; CDR3aa: CASSEGRGQFEAFF; CDR3nt: TGTGCCAGCAGTGAAGGAAGGGGACAGTTCGAAGCTTTCTTT
j_gene: TRBJ1-4; d_gene: .; v_gene: TRBV9; abundance: many; CDR3aa: CASTRGRDEKLFF; CDR3nt: TGTGCCAGCACCCGGGGGCGGGATGAAAAACTGTTTTTT
j_gene: TRBJ2-7; d_gene: TRBD1; v_gene: TRBV7-2; abundance: .; CDR3aa: CASSLQGPDYEQYF; CDR3nt: TGTGCCAGCAGTTTACAGGGGCCGGACTACGAGCAGTACTTC
j_gene: TRBJ2-4; d_gene: .; v_gene: TRBV20-1; abundance: many; CDR3aa: CSARGQSKNIQYF; CDR3nt: TGCAGTGCTAGAGGGCAATCCAAAAACATTCAGTACTTC
j_gene: TRBJ1-1; d_gene: .; v_gene: TRBV3-1; abundance: medium-sized; CDR3aa: CASSQGQGGSEAFF; CDR3nt: TGTGCCAGCAGCCAGGGACAAGGGGGAAGTGAAGCTTTCTTT
j_gene: TRBJ1-2; d_gene: .; v_gene: TRBV20-1; abundance: .; CDR3aa: CSASAPPTEANYGYTF; CDR3nt: TGCAGTGCTAGCGCTCCCCCGACAGAAGCTAACTATGGCTACACCTTC
j_gene: TRBJ1-1; d_gene: .; v_gene: TRBV29-1; abundance: few; CDR3aa: CSVHPVNTEAFF; CDR3nt: TGCAGCGTCCATCCGGTGAACACTGAAGCTTTCTTT
j_gene: TRBJ1-6; d_gene: TRBD1; v_gene: TRBV7-6; abundance: .; CDR3aa: CASSSQGEGVTLHF; CDR3nt: TGTGCCAGCAGCTCTCAGGGGGAAGGGGTCACCCTCCACTTT
j_gene: TRBJ2-1; d_gene: .; v_gene: TRBV20-1; abundance: few; CDR3aa: CSARDAAGVDEQFF; CDR3nt: TGCAGTGCTAGAGATGCCGCAGGGGTGGATGAGCAGTTCTTC
j_gene: TRBJ2-3; d_gene: .; v_gene: TRBV7-7; abundance: many; CDR3aa: CASSLLGGTDTQYF; CDR3nt: TGTGCTAGCAGCTTATTGGGGGGCACAGATACGCAGTATTTT
j_gene: TRBJ2-3; d_gene: .; v_gene: TRBV20-1; abundance: many; CDR3aa: CSASSVLDTQYF; CDR3nt: TGCAGTGCTAGTTCTGTACTGGATACGCAGTATTTT
j_gene: TRBJ2-5; d_gene: .; v_gene: TRBV12-3/TRBV12-4; abundance: few; CDR3aa: CASSSGRGRDQYF; CDR3nt: TGTGCCAGCAGTTCGGGCAGGGGCCGGGACCAGTACTTC
j_gene: TRBJ2-5; d_gene: .; v_gene: TRBV4-1; abundance: few; CDR3aa: CASSQDRLFEETQYF; CDR3nt: TGCGCCAGCAGCCAAGATAGACTTTTCGAAGAGACCCAGTACTTC
j_gene: TRBJ1-1; d_gene: .; v_gene: TRBV25-1; abundance: many; CDR3aa: CASRRTLEAFF; CDR3nt: TGTGCCAGCAGAAGGACTCTAGAAGCTTTCTTT
j_gene: TRBJ2-5; d_gene: TRBD2; v_gene: TRBV27; abundance: many; CDR3aa: CASSKGLAGISPQETQYF; CDR3nt: TGTGCCAGCAGCAAGGGACTAGCGGGGATAAGCCCGCAAGAGACCCAGTACTTC